A selection of T cell receptor beta chains follows, all from one sample in a study of T cell responses to AZD1222 COVID-19 vaccine. Repertoires were generated with immunoSEQ multiplex PCR, while TCRdb's copy carries only in-frame clones and drops some. The repertoire holds roughly 140,000 clones, with approximately 90% as singletons. Sequences were derived from peripheral blood, sampled 28 days after the second AZD1222 dose. The origin of the receptors is an adult who received the AZD1222 COVID-19 vaccine. CDR3s include the opening cysteine and the closing phenylalanine or tryptophan. Only part of the rows carry a size: once, few, many, or a class if the clone is expanded.

CDR3 protein | CDR3 length | V gene | clone size | J gene
CASSQGPGRGATNTEAFF | 18 | TRBV4-1 | . | TRBJ1-1
CASSVEGRNTEAFF | 14 | TRBV9 | . | TRBJ1-1
CSVDSNGYTF | 10 | TRBV29-1 | . | TRBJ1-2
CASSLGLQGLEETQYF | 16 | TRBV7-7 | . | TRBJ2-5
CASSLDSYTEAFF | 13 | TRBV5-1 | . | TRBJ1-1
CASSRWTGAIQETQYF | 16 | TRBV5-1 | . | TRBJ2-5
CATSDGSEAFF | 11 | TRBV24-1 | . | TRBJ1-1
CASNTGRSPLHF | 12 | TRBV9 | . | TRBJ1-6
CASSDGFGGTEAFF | 14 | TRBV3-1/TRBV3-2 | . | TRBJ1-1
CASSSQRGGGQETQYF | 16 | TRBV5-6 | . | TRBJ2-5
CASSTGTSRDGYTF | 14 | TRBV5-5 | . | TRBJ1-2
CASSHHTENQPQHF | 14 | TRBV3-1/TRBV3-2 | . | TRBJ1-5
CASSTPGGEYGYTF | 14 | TRBV19 | . | TRBJ1-2
CASSPVTGIVHTEAFF | 16 | TRBV18 | . | TRBJ1-1
CASSPTPGNTIYF | 13 | TRBV11-2 | . | TRBJ1-3
CASSSLPGTGKGTQYF | 16 | TRBV27 | . | TRBJ2-5
CASSPIDFSLGNTIYF | 16 | TRBV18 | once | TRBJ1-3
CASSQGRGQGRYGYTF | 16 | TRBV3-1/TRBV3-2 | . | TRBJ1-2
CASSPGNSGNTIYF | 14 | TRBV7-2 | . | TRBJ1-3
CASSERARTYNSPLHF | 16 | TRBV6-1 | . | TRBJ1-6
CASSYSGEKQPQHF | 14 | TRBV6-5 | . | TRBJ1-5
CASSLSRPNTEAFF | 14 | TRBV18 | . | TRBJ1-1
CATSPLLGTGKNYGYTF | 17 | TRBV15 | once | TRBJ1-2
CSVLRDSSYEQYF | 13 | TRBV29-1 | . | TRBJ2-7
CASSSSPGLYGYTF | 14 | TRBV11-2 | . | TRBJ1-2
CASSLVRDGGYTF | 13 | TRBV5-6 | . | TRBJ1-2
CASRDNSYNSPLHF | 14 | TRBV19 | . | TRBJ1-6
CASSFGLERTDTQYF | 15 | TRBV5-4 | . | TRBJ2-3
CASSVASSGSNEQFF | 15 | TRBV9 | . | TRBJ2-1
CASSPPWTSQFNEQFF | 16 | TRBV19 | . | TRBJ2-1
CASSQRRVGNYGYTF | 15 | TRBV16 | . | TRBJ1-2
CASSESWTYEQYF | 13 | TRBV2 | once | TRBJ2-7
CASSQGNRDYPYEQYF | 16 | TRBV4-2 | . | TRBJ2-7
CASGYRGTDTQYF | 13 | TRBV6-6 | . | TRBJ2-3
CASSRGGDTQYF | 12 | TRBV28 | . | TRBJ2-3
CATRAPLEGANVLTF | 15 | TRBV5-1 | once | TRBJ2-6